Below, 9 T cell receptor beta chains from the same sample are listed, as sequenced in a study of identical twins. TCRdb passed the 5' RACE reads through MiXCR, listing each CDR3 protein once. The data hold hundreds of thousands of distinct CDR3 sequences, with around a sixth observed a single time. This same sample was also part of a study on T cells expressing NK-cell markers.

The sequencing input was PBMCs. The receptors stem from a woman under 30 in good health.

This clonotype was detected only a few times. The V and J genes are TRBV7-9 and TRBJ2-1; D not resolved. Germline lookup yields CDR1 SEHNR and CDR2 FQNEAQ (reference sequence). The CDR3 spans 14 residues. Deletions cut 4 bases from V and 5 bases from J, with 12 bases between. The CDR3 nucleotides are TGTGCCAGCAGCTGGGCAGGCAGTAACAATGAGCAGTTCTTC. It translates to CASSWAGSNNEQFF.

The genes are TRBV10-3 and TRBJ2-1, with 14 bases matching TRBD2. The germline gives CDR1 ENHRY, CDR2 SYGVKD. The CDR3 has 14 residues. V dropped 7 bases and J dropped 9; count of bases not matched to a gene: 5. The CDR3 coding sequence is TGTGCCATCAAGGGACTAGCGGGAGTGGGTGAGCAGTTCTTC. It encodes CAIKGLAGVGEQFF.

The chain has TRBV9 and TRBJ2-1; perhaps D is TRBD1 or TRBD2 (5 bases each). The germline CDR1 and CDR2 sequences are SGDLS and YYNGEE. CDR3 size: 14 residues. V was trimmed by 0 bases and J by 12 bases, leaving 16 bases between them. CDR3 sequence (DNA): TGTGCCAGCAGCGTAGCTGGGGCTAGCCCCGGGCAGTTCTTC. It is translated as CASSVAGASPGQFF.

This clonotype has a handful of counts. CDR3 sequence (DNA): TGTGCCTCAAATGACCAGAGCACAGATACGCAGTATTTT. Its protein product is CASNDQSTDTQYF. The genes are TRBV10-3 and TRBJ2-3, with D unclear. The ends were cut back, 11 bases at V and 0 bases at J, with 12 bases in the middle. Germline CDR1 is ENHRY and CDR2 is SYGVKD. The CDR3 runs to 13 residues.

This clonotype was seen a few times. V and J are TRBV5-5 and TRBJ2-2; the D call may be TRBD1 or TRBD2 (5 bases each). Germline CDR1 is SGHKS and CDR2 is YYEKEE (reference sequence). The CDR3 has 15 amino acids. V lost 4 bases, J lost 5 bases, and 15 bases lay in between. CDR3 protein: CASSGTGTLTGELFF. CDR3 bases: TGTGCCAGCAGCGGAACCGGGACCCTTACCGGGGAGCTGTTTTTT. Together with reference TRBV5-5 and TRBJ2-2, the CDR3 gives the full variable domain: DAGVTQSPTHLIKTRGQQVTLRCSPISGHKSVSWYQQVLGQGPQFIFQYYEKEERGRGNFPDRFSARQFPNYSSELNVNALLLGDSALYLCASSGTGTLTGELFFGEGSRLTVL.

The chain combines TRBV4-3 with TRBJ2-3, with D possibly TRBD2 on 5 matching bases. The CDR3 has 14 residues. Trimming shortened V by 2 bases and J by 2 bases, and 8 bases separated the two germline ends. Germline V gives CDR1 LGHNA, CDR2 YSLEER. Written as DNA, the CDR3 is TGCGCCAGCAGCCAACGGGGTGACACAGATACGCAGTATTTT. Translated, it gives CASSQRGDTDTQYF.

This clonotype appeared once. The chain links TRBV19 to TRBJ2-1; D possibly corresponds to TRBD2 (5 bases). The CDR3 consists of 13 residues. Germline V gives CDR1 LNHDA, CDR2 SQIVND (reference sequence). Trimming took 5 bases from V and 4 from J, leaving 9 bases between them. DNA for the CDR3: TGTGCCAGTAGTGCCGACTATTACAATGAGCAGTTCTTC. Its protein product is CASSADYYNEQFF.

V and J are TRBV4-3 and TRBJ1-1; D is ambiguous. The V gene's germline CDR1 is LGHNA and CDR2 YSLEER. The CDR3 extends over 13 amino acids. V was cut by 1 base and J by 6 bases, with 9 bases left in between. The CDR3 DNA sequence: TGCGCCAGCAGCCAAGGAGGCGGTTCTGAAGCTTTCTTT. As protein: CASSQGGGSEAFF.

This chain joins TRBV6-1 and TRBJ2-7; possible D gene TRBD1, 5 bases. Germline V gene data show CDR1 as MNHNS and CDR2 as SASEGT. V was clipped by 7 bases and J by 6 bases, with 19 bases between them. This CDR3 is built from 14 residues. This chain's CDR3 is CASKGERAASEQYF. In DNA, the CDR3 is TGTGCCAGCAAAGGGGAAAGGGCCGCTAGCGAGCAGTACTTC.